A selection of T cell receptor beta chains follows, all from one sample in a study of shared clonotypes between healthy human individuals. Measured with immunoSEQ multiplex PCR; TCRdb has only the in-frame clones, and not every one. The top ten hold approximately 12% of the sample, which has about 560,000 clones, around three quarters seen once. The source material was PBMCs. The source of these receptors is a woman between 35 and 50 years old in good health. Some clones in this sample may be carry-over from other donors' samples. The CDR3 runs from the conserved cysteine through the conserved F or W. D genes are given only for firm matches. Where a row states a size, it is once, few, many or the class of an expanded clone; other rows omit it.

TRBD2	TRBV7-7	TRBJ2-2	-	TGTGCCAGCAGCTTAAGGGTGGCTAGCGGGACTGGGGAGCTGTTTTTT	CASSLRVASGTGELFF
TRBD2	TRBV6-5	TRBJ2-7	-	TGTGCCAGCAGTTACAGCGCTAGCGGGTACGAGCAGTACTTC	CASSYSASGYEQYF
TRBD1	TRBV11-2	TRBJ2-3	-	TGTGCCAGCACCTTAGGACAGGGGGGGGATACGCAGTATTTT	CASTLGQGGDTQYF
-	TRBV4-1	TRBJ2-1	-	TGCGCCAGCAGCCAAGATCCGGGAGAGCCCTACAATGAGCAGTTCTTC	CASSQDPGEPYNEQFF
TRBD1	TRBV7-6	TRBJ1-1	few	TGTGCCAGCAGCGCAGAGACAGGGGTAACTGAAGCTTTCTTT	CASSAETGVTEAFF
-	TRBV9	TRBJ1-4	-	TGTGCCAGCAGCGTGACTCTCGGGGAAAAACTGTTTTTT	CASSVTLGEKLFF
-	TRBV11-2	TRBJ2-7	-	TGTGCCAGCAGCTTAGCCCGGGGCTACGAGCAGTACTTC	CASSLARGYEQYF
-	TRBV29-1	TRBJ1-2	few	TGCAGCGTTGAGCGGGGCTATGGCTACACCTTC	CSVERGYGYTF
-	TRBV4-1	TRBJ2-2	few	TGCGCCAGCAGCCATCATTCCTGGTATCGGAACGACACCGGGGAGCTGTTTTTT	CASSHHSWYRNDTGELFF
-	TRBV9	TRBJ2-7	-	TGTGCCAGCAGCGCCCAGGGTGCTCCCTACGAGCAGTACTTC	CASSAQGAPYEQYF
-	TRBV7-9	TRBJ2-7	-	TGTGCCAGCAGCTTATCCTCATACGAGCAGTACTTC	CASSLSSYEQYF
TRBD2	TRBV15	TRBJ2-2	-	TGTGCCACCAGCAGTTCCCCGGGACTAGCGGGAGCCGGGGAGCTGTTTTTT	CATSSSPGLAGAGELFF
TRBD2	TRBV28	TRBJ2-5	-	TGTGCCAGCAGTTTAGGACTAGCGGCAGCACAAGAGACCCAGTACTTC	CASSLGLAAAQETQYF
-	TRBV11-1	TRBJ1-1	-	TGTGCCAGCAGCTTATATACGTGGCAGACGAACACTGAAGCTTTCTTT	CASSLYTWQTNTEAFF
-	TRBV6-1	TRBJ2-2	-	TGTGCCAGCAGTGAATGGGTCACCGGGGAGCTGTTTTTT	CASSEWVTGELFF
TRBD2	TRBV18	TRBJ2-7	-	TGTGCCAGCTCACCCTCACTAGCGGGAGCCTACGAGCAGTACTTC	CASSPSLAGAYEQYF
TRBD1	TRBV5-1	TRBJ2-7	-	TGCGCCAGCAGCTTGGCGGGACAGGGTATGGCGCAGTACTTC	CASSLAGQGMAQYF
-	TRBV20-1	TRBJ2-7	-	TGCAGTGCTAGATTGAGTTCCGAGCAGTACTTC	CSARLSSEQYF
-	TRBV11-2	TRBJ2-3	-	TGTGCCAGCAGCCCCGAGGCAGGCAGCACAGATACGCAGTATTTT	CASSPEAGSTDTQYF
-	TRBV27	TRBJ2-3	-	TGTGCCAGCAGTTCCTTGACTAGATTTTATTCAGATACGCAGTATTTT	CASSSLTRFYSDTQYF
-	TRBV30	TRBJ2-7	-	TGTGCCTGGAGTAAAAGCTCTTCGCTATTGTACGAGCAGTACTTC	CAWSKSSSLLYEQYF
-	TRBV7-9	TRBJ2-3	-	TGTGCCAGCAGCTTCATCGTCACAGATACGCAGTATTTT	CASSFIVTDTQYF
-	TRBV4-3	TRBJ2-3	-	TGCGCCAGCAGCCAAGTAGTAGGGACACGACCAGATACGCAGTATTTT	CASSQVVGTRPDTQYF
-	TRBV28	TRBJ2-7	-	TGTGCCAGCAGGGGACCAGGTAGCTCCTACGAGCAGTACTTC	CASRGPGSSYEQYF
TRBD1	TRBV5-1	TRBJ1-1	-	TGCGCCACCCAGGGACAGCCGAACACTGAAGCTTTCTTT	CATQGQPNTEAFF
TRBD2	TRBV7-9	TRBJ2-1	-	TGTGCCAGCAGCCCCGAAATGGGACTAGCGGGAGGGCCGGTCTCGATCTTC	CASSPEMGLAGGPVSIF
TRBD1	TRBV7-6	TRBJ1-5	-	TGTGCCAGCAGCTTAGGTGGGACAGGCAATCAGCCCCAGCATTTT	CASSLGGTGNQPQHF
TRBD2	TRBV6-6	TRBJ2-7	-	TGTGCCAGCAGCCCACTAGCGGGAGGTGTTTACGAGCAGTACTTC	CASSPLAGGVYEQYF
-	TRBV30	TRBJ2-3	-	TGTGCCTCCACACTTGGGAAACTAGTTACAGATACGCAGTATTTT	CASTLGKLVTDTQYF
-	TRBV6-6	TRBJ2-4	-	TGTGCCAGCCAAGACAGTTTAGCCAAAAACATTCAGTACTTC	CASQDSLAKNIQYF
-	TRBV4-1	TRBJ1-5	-	TGCGCCAGCAGCCAATCGAGGGGAAATCAGCCCCAGCATTTT	CASSQSRGNQPQHF
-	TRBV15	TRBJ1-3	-	TGTGCCACCAGCAGAGAGGGTCTCTCTGGAAACACCATATATTTT	CATSREGLSGNTIYF